Here is one TCR beta chain with its context. Its antigen is as yet unknown. CDR3 length: 15 amino acids. Germline loops: CDR1 MNHEY, CDR2 SMNVEV (reference sequence). This sample was taken from a study of CXCR3-negative and CXCR3-positive naive CD8 T cells. Findings and limits, study-wide: The study found more hydrophobic TRB CDR3s in CXCR3-positive naive cells than in CXCR3-negative naive cells. Both naive subsets had comparably high diversity; memory CD8+ cells much lower. Naive CXCR3-negative and CXCR3-positive cells had similar TRBV-TRBJ usage; memory differed.

TRB cDNA was prepared as libraries by UMI-labeled 5' RACE. Following a re-call of the 5' RACE reads, TCRdb has one entry per CDR3 protein and lacks DNA. The sample table includes 100,000 to 150,000 distinct CDR3 sequences. Sequencing used naive CXCR3- CD8+ T cells from blood. Subset given: CD45RO-CCR7+CD27+CD95- naive CD8+ T cells lacking CXCR3 (TNR3-). The clonotype originates from a human donor in good health. Some clones in this sample may be carry-over from other donors' samples. The chain uses TRBV27 and TRBJ1-2. CDR3 protein: CASTNLGPSPHGYTF.